The present T cell receptor (beta chain) was sequenced within a study of blood T cells in healthy people across ages. Alongside a J-beta primer mix, a sample-barcoded 5' primer served in a second PCR lasting about 7 to 12 cycles. TCRdb re-analysed the 5' RACE reads in MiXCR, keeping a single row per CDR3 protein. This repertoire shows over 1.5 million distinct CDR3 sequences, approximately 50% found once; its top ten account for roughly 2%. The CDR3 spans 12 residues. Trimming took 2 bases from V and 5 from J, leaving 6 bases between them. Germline CDR1 DFQATT, CDR2 SNEGSKA (reference sequence). This sequence was found in a woman aged 35 to 49 in good health. Sequences were obtained from blood. The chain has TRBV20-1 and TRBJ1-4, with no clear D. CDR3 residues: CSARFGNEKLFF. CDR3 sequence (DNA): TGCAGTGCTAGATTCGGGAATGAAAAACTGTTTTTT.